A selection of T cell receptor beta chains follows, all from one sample in a study of identical twins. In TCRdb, the 5' RACE reads were re-called with MiXCR into one record per CDR3 protein. The table lists hundreds of thousands of distinct CDR3 sequences, 20% to 25% of them singletons. A further study also used this sample, focusing on T cells expressing NK-cell markers.

The sequencing sample was made of PBMCs. The source is a woman between 18 and 29 years old in good health. CDR3s include the opening cysteine and the closing phenylalanine or tryptophan.

j_call | v_call | cdr3_aa
TRBJ2-1 | TRBV12-3/TRBV12-4 | CASSSIAGGPYEQFF
TRBJ2-7 | TRBV6-2/TRBV6-3 | CASSPEREASPRSLYEQYF
TRBJ2-1 | TRBV5-5 | CASSLFSRNEQFF
TRBJ2-4 | TRBV20-1 | CSASRLAGGYGAKNIQYF
TRBJ2-5 | TRBV20-1 | CSATDGGFRETQYF
TRBJ1-2 | TRBV20-1 | CSASRGTGDYGYTF
TRBJ1-4 | TRBV20-1 | CSANKNEKLFF
TRBJ2-3 | TRBV7-2 | CASSLAWAGGPRDTQYF
TRBJ1-1 | TRBV20-1 | CSARDHQGRNTEAFF
TRBJ2-2 | TRBV12-3/TRBV12-4 | CASSWAAKTGELFF
TRBJ2-1 | TRBV5-1 | CASSLEGRGPYNEQFF
TRBJ2-4 | TRBV20-1 | CSARVWDRANTLAKNIQYF
TRBJ2-4 | TRBV5-6 | CASSLVGAGPNKNIQYF
TRBJ2-7 | TRBV4-2 | CASSQEGWNEQYF
TRBJ2-5 | TRBV6-5 | CASSYGGGWKETQYF
TRBJ2-4 | TRBV6-5 | CASSYSTRGAPGRNIQYF
TRBJ1-2 | TRBV9 | CASSVGWGARGYTF
TRBJ1-5 | TRBV2 | CASSLWTGTYSNQPQHF
TRBJ2-7 | TRBV10-3 | CAISDGVNYEQYF
TRBJ1-3 | TRBV12-3/TRBV12-4 | CASRPDRVRGNTIYF
TRBJ1-6 | TRBV7-8 | CASSLGTGGSPLHF
TRBJ2-1 | TRBV3-1 | CASSQGEGLAPSNEQFF
TRBJ2-5 | TRBV25-1 | CASSSGIQYF
TRBJ2-5 | TRBV20-1 | CSARVGKEETQYF
TRBJ2-3 | TRBV20-1 | CRVDHGADTQYF
TRBJ2-1 | TRBV15 | CATSVQGNEQFF
TRBJ1-1 | TRBV12-3/TRBV12-4 | CASQYGGTEAFF
TRBJ2-1 | TRBV13 | CASSLSGGDRNEQFF
TRBJ1-2 | TRBV20-1 | CSAIVGARSSYTF
TRBJ2-3 | TRBV11-2 | CASIMGNWGTDTQYF
TRBJ1-2 | TRBV12-3/TRBV12-4 | CANTNEQGSGYTF